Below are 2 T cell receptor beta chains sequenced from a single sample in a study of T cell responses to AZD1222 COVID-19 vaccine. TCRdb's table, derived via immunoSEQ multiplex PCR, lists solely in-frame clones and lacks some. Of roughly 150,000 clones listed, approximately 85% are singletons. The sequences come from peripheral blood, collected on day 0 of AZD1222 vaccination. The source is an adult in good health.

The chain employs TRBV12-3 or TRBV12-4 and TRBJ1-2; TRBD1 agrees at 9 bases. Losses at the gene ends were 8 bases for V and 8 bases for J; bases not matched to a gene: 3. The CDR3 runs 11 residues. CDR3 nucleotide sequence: TGTGCCAGCGGGACAGGGCGCGGCTACACCTTC. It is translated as CASGTGRGYTF.

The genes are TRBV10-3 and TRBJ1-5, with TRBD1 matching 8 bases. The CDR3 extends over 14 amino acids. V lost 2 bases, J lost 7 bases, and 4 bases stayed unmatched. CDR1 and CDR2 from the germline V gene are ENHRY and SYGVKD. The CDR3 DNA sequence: TGTGCCATCAGTGAGGACAGGGGAGGGCAGCCCCAGCATTTT. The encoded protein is CAISEDRGGQPQHF.